The 29 T cell receptor beta chains given below trace back to one sample, sequenced in a study of Graves' ophthalmopathy and Graves' hyperthyroidism. The TCR beta CDR3 regions underwent amplification from RNA transcripts. Second-round multiplex PCR came after first-round RT-PCR with HTBI primers. From the multiplex PCR reads, TCRdb called clonotypes with MiXCR, one entry per CDR3 protein. The sample consists of a few hundred thousand distinct CDR3 sequences, just under 40% of them appearing once. Sequenced: peripheral blood or thyroid tissue (not recorded which). These receptors all come from an adult man with Graves' hyperthyroidism.

This clonotype was picked up many times. V and J are TRBV12-3 or TRBV12-4 and TRBJ1-4; TRBD1 matches 7 bases. The CDR3 is 15 residues long. Trimming took 6 bases from V and 3 from J; bases not matched to a gene: 7. CDR3 DNA sequence: TGTGCCAGCAGACCTCCGGGACAGCCTAATGAAAAACTGTTTTTT. This translates into CASRPPGQPNEKLFF.

This clonotype was picked up many times. The chain joins TRBV5-1 to TRBJ1-1; 12 bases map to TRBD1. Germline lookup yields CDR1 SGHRS and CDR2 YFSETQ. J was trimmed by 5 bases and V by 4 bases; bases with no gene match: 6. This CDR3 spans 15 amino acids. The CDR3 DNA is TGCGCCAGCAGCAGAGGGACAGGGGGCGAGACTGAAGCTTTCTTT. Amino acid sequence: CASSRGTGGETEAFF.

This clonotype was recorded at least ten times. The chain joins TRBV9 to TRBJ2-5; 9 bases map to TRBD1. J was trimmed by 4 bases and V by 3 bases; bases with no gene match: 7. Germline-derived CDR1 and CDR2 are SGDLS and YYNGEE. The CDR3 totals 15 residues. The CDR3 sequence: CASSAYSGQGETQYF. CDR3 DNA sequence: TGTGCCAGCAGCGCTTATTCGGGACAGGGAGAGACCCAGTACTTC.

This clonotype was found many times. The chain combines TRBV29-1 with TRBJ1-3, with D unclear. The V end was cut by 3 bases, the J end by 0 bases, with 6 bases between. In germline, CDR1 is SQVTM, CDR2 ANQGSEA. The CDR3 runs to 13 residues. CDR3 in amino acids: CSVEGSSGNTIYF. CDR3 nucleotides: TGCAGCGTTGAGGGCAGCTCTGGAAACACCATATATTTT.

The rearrangement joins TRBV7-4 to TRBJ1-5, with D uncertain. Looked up from germline, CDR1 is SGHVT and CDR2 is SQSDAQ. Trimming shortened V by 6 bases and J by 11 bases, and 14 bases separated the two germline ends. This CDR3 comprises 12 residues. CDR3 coding DNA: TGTGCCAGCAGTTTAAGTCGAGAGACCCAGCATTTT. Protein product: CASSLSRETQHF.

The chain uses TRBV24-1 and TRBJ2-7, with 12 positions matching TRBD2. The J call may be faulty, since TRBJ2-1 better matches the DNA end. The CDR3 has 14 residues. Looked up from germline, CDR1 is KGHDR and CDR2 is SFDVKD. CDR3 protein: CATSETSGREEQFF. CDR3 coding DNA: TGTGCCACCAGTGAGACTAGCGGGAGAGAGGAGCAGTTCTTC.

This clonotype was counted many times. The chain employs TRBV25-1 and TRBJ2-6; unclear D gene. CDR1 MGHDK and CDR2 SYGVNS come from the germline V gene. The CDR3 runs 16 residues. V was cut by 2 bases and J by 0 bases, with 8 bases left in between. CDR3 amino acids: CASSESVGSGANVLTF. As DNA, the CDR3 is TGTGCCAGCAGTGAAAGTGTGGGCTCTGGGGCCAACGTCCTGACTTTC.

This clonotype was seen only once. This chain links TRBV25-1 with TRBJ2-7; 12 bases match TRBD2. Trimming took 4 bases from V and 5 from J; bases not matched to a gene: 6. The CDR3 totals 15 residues. In germline, CDR1 is MGHDK, CDR2 SYGVNS. CDR3 coding DNA: TGTGCCAGCAGTGCTAGACTAGCGGGAGCCCACGAGCAGTACTTC. Its protein product is CASSARLAGAHEQYF.

This clonotype was counted ten times or more. The chain links TRBV7-6 to TRBJ2-2; TRBD2 matches 15 bases. V lost 5 bases to trimming and J lost 1 base; unmatched junction nucleotides: 8. CDR1 is SGHVS, CDR2 FNYEAQ, per germline. CDR3 length: 19 amino acids. The CDR3 here is CASSPKGLAGGKNTGELFF. DNA for the CDR3: TGTGCCAGCAGCCCAAAGGGACTAGCGGGGGGCAAGAACACCGGGGAGCTGTTTTTT.

This clonotype showed up just a few times. The V gene is TRBV5-5, the J gene TRBJ2-2; 7 nucleotides line up with TRBD1. Germline values: CDR1 SGHKS, CDR2 YYEKEE (reference sequence). This CDR3 has 15 residues. V shed 1 base, J shed 1 base, and the junction held 1 base outside the gene matches. The CDR3 region is CASSLWTGNTGELFF. The CDR3, as DNA: TGTGCCAGCAGCTTGTGGACAGGGAACACCGGGGAGCTGTTTTTT.

The sample holds a few counts of this clonotype. This rearrangement joins TRBV28 to TRBJ1-5; maybe TRBD1 (5 bases). The CDR3 loop spans 15 amino acids. CDR1 is MDHEN, CDR2 SYDVKM, per germline. V lost 3 bases, J lost 3 bases, and 12 bases lay in between. The CDR3 DNA is TGTGCCAGCAGTTTCTCGGGACCACCCAATCAGCCCCAGCATTTT. Its translation is CASSFSGPPNQPQHF.

This clonotype was observed a handful of times. The rearrangement joins TRBV19 to TRBJ1-1, with 9 bases matching TRBD1. Unmatched junction bases numbered 11, after V lost 4 bases and J lost 5 bases. The CDR3 has 16 residues. CDR1 is LNHDA, CDR2 SQIVND, per germline (reference sequence). In nucleotides, the CDR3 is TGTGCCAGTAGTACACAGGGGGCGGAATTGGGAACTGAAGCTTTCTTT. Translating gives CASSTQGAELGTEAFF.

There are a few counts of this clonotype. The V gene is TRBV7-9, the J gene TRBJ1-2; D is ambiguous. Trimming stripped 1 base from V and 4 bases from J, with 7 bases between. This CDR3 is 13 amino acids long. Germline CDR1 SEHNR, CDR2 FQNEAQ (reference sequence). CDR3 region: CASSLEPSYGYTF. In nucleotides, the CDR3 is TGTGCCAGCAGCTTAGAGCCGAGCTATGGCTACACCTTC.

This clonotype has more than one count but fewer than ten. This rearrangement joins TRBV6-5 to TRBJ2-7; no definite D call. Germline assignment: CDR1 MNHEY and CDR2 SVGAGI. Trimming shortened V by 6 bases and J by 5 bases, and 11 bases separated the two germline ends. The CDR3 runs to 12 residues. Written as DNA, the CDR3 is TGTGCCAGCAGCCAAGGTTCCCACGAGCAGTACTTC. Protein product: CASSQGSHEQYF.

As to this clonotype: It is unclear where the CDR3 begins or ends on the DNA, so no DNA is shown, and the CDR3 is as TCRdb lists it. The chain uses TRBV7-9 and TRBJ2-7; TRBD1 is taken as the D call from the table, unchecked against the DNA. The CDR3 has 20 residues if both end residues are counted. Germline values: CDR1 SEHNR, CDR2 FQNEAQ (reference sequence). CDR3 sequence reads: CASSFYICSANRDRSYEQYF.

The table lists this clonotype with a few counts. The chain is built from TRBV20-1 and TRBJ2-1; the match to TRBD2 covers 13 bases. The junction had 9 bases not matched to a gene; V was cut back by 5 bases and J by 8 bases. CDR1 and CDR2 from the germline V gene are DFQATT and SNEGSKA (reference sequence). The CDR3 is 15 residues long. CDR3 residues: CSASPLAGGPYEQFF. In nucleotides, the CDR3 is TGCAGTGCTTCACCACTAGCGGGAGGGCCTTATGAGCAGTTCTTC.

V usage is TRBV20-1 and J usage is TRBJ2-5; TRBD1 might be the D (6 bases). The germline gives CDR1 DFQATT, CDR2 SNEGSKA (reference sequence). The CDR3 sequence is 13 residues long. Trimming took off 5 bases at V and 2 bases at J, with 12 bases between the two ends. In nucleotides, the CDR3 is TGCAGTGCTCAAACGGGGACACAAGAGACCCAGTACTTC. Translated: CSAQTGTQETQYF.

This chain links TRBV7-2 with TRBJ2-2, with 7 bases identical to TRBD1. V lost 5 bases and J lost 5; bases outside the gene matches: 8. The CDR3 is 15 residues long. The germline gives CDR1 SGHTA, CDR2 FQGNSA. CDR3 region: CASSVGQAGTGELFF. In nucleotides, the CDR3 is TGTGCCAGCAGCGTCGGACAGGCAGGGACCGGGGAGCTGTTTTTT.

The gene calls are TRBV7-2 and TRBJ2-2; D possibly corresponds to TRBD1 (5 bases). The CDR3 is 14 amino acids. CDR1 SGHTA and CDR2 FQGNSA come from the germline V gene. Deletions cut 4 bases from V and 5 bases from J, with 11 bases between. The CDR3 coding sequence is TGTGCCAGCAGCTACCGTCAGGGAACCGGGGAGCTGTTTTTT. It codes for CASSYRQGTGELFF.

This clonotype was observed once. V usage is TRBV7-9 and J usage is TRBJ2-7, with 8 bases aligning to TRBD1. J was trimmed by 3 bases and V by 5 bases; bases with no gene match: 6. The CDR3 covers 14 residues. Germline V gene sequence: CDR1 SEHNR, CDR2 FQNEAQ (reference sequence). The CDR3 DNA sequence: TGTGCCAGCAGCCTGACAGGGGCCGGCTACGAGCAGTACTTC. Protein: CASSLTGAGYEQYF.

This clonotype was observed a single time. This may stem from a read error, because a much larger clone lies one nucleotide away. This CDR3 is missing its conserved last phenylalanine or tryptophan, likely due to a read error. V usage is TRBV12-5 and J usage is TRBJ2-5, with D hard to call. The CDR3 covers 12 residues. In germline, CDR1 is LGHNT, CDR2 FRNRAP. The CDR3 region is CASKINRETQYL. For the CDR3, the DNA is TGTGCCAGCAAGATTAACCGGGAGACCCAGTACCTC.

V is TRBV29-1 and J is TRBJ2-5, with a possible D match to TRBD1 (5 bases). The CDR3 loop spans 11 amino acids. V dropped 8 bases and J dropped 2 bases, with 9 bases sitting between them. From germline, CDR1 is SQVTM and CDR2 ANQGSEA. CDR3 sequence (DNA): TGCAGCAGTTACAGGCAAGAGACCCAGTACTTC. It yields the protein CSSYRQETQYF.

This clonotype has just one count. Being one base from a much bigger clone, this may be a read error. The CDR3 ends on some other residue instead of the conserved phenylalanine or tryptophan, so this is likely a read error. J is TRBJ1-1 and V is TRBV19; possible D gene TRBD1, 6 bases. The CDR3 extends over 15 amino acids. Trimming took 4 bases from V and 5 from J, leaving 17 bases between them. Germline CDR1 and CDR2: LNHDA and SQIVND (reference sequence). The DNA for the CDR3 is TGTGCCAGTAGTAAACTCGGGGGGCCTTGGACTGAAGCTTTCCTT. Encoded protein: CASSKLGGPWTEAFL.

This clonotype was counted many times. This chain joins TRBV7-2 and TRBJ2-7, with TRBD1 identical over 9 bases. The CDR3 has 16 amino acids. The V and J ends lost 2 bases and 0 bases, in that order; junction bases with no gene match: 5. Looked up from germline, CDR1 is SGHTA and CDR2 is FQGNSA. CDR3: CASSLSTTGGSYEQYF. CDR3 in DNA: TGTGCCAGCAGCTTATCCACGACAGGGGGCTCCTACGAGCAGTACTTC.

Ten or more counts support this clonotype. The junction departs from the called germline gene at one end, perhaps through a read error. The genes are TRBV4-1 and TRBJ2-7; weak D call: TRBD1 (6 bases). CDR3 length: 14 residues. Per germline, CDR1 MGHRA and CDR2 YSYEKL. CDR3 sequence reads: CASSPWTVSYEQYF. The CDR3 bases are TGTGCCAGCAGCCCGTGGACAGTGAGCTACGAGCAGTACTTC.

This clonotype was seen ten or more times. V gene TRBV6-1 combines with J gene TRBJ2-7; D unresolved. Germline values: CDR1 MNHNS, CDR2 SASEGT. The ends were cut back, 0 bases at V and 2 bases at J, with 5 bases in the middle. CDR3 length: 13 amino acids. The CDR3 loop is CASSEAGPYEQYF. For the CDR3, the DNA is TGTGCCAGCAGTGAAGCGGGTCCCTACGAGCAGTACTTC.

This clonotype was observed at least ten times. The chain recombines TRBV6-5 with TRBJ2-7, with D uncertain. CDR3 length equals 12 residues. Germline V lookup: CDR1 MNHEY, CDR2 SVGAGI. V lost 4 bases to trimming and J lost 5 bases, with 9 bases between them. This chain's CDR3 is CASSSQTNEQYF. CDR3 nucleotides: TGTGCCAGCAGTTCCCAAACCAACGAGCAGTACTTC.

The chain links TRBV20-1 to TRBJ2-7, with a tentative D call TRBD2 (6 bases). Germline CDR1 DFQATT, CDR2 SNEGSKA (reference sequence). With 6 bases removed from V and 2 bases from J, the gap between germline ends came to 20 bases. The length of the CDR3 is 15 residues. The CDR3 reads CSASRATSSTYEQYF. CDR3 DNA sequence: TGCAGTGCCAGCAGGGCGACTAGTTCGACCTACGAGCAGTACTTC.

This clonotype was recorded only once. The chain carries TRBV20-1 and TRBJ2-5; the D is unclear. The CDR3 spans 14 residues. Germline V gene lookup returns CDR1 DFQATT and CDR2 SNEGSKA (reference sequence). Trimming left V 6 bases short and J 4 bases short, with 18 bases between. The chain's CDR3 is CSAPDVRVAETQYF. The CDR3, as DNA: TGCAGTGCCCCCGATGTAAGGGTCGCAGAGACCCAGTACTTC.